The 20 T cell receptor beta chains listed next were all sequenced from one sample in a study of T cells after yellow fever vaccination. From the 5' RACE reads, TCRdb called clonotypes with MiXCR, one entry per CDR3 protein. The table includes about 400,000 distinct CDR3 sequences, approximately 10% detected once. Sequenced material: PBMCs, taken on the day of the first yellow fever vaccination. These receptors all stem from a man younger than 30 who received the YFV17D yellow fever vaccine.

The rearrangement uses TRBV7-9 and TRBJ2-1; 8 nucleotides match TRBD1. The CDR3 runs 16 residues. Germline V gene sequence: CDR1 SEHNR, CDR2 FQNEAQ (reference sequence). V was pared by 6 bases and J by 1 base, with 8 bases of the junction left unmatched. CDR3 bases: TGTGCCAGCAGTTTCGGACAGGGTAGGTCCTACAATGAGCAGTTCTTC. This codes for CASSFGQGRSYNEQFF.

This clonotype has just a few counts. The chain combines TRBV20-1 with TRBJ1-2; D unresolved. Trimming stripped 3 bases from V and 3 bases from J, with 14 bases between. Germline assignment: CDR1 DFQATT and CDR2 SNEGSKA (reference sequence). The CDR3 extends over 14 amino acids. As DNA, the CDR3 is TGCAGTGCTAGCTGGGTTGAGGGTGACTATGGCTACACCTTC. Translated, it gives CSASWVEGDYGYTF.

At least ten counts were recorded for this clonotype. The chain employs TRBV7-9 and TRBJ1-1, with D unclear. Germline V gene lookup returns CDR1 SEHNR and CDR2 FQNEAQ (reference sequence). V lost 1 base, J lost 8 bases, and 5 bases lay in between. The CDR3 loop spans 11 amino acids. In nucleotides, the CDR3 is TGTGCCAGCAGCTTAGGTCAGGAAGCTTTCTTT. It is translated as CASSLGQEAFF.

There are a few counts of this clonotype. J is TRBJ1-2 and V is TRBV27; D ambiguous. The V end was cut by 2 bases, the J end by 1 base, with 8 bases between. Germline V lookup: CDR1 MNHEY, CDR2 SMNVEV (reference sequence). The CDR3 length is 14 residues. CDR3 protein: CASSLRTSNYGYTF. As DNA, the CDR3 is TGTGCCAGCAGTTTACGGACGAGTAACTATGGCTACACCTTC.

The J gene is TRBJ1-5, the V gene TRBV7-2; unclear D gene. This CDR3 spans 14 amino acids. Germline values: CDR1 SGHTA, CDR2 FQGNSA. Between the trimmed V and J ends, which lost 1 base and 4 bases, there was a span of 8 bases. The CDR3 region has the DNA TGTGCCAGCAGCTTAGATCTTCAAAATCAGCCCCAGCATTTT. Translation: CASSLDLQNQPQHF.

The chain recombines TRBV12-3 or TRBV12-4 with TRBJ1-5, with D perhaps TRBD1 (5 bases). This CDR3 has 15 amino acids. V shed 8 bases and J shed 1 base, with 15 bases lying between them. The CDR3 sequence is CASGGRARSNQPQHF. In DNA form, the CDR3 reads TGTGCCAGCGGAGGCAGGGCGCGCAGCAATCAGCCCCAGCATTTT.

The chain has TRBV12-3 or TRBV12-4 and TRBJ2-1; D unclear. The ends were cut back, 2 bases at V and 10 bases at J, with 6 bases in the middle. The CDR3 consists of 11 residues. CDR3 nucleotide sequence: TGTGCCAGCAGTTTATCCCGGGAGCAGTTCTTC. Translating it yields CASSLSREQFF.

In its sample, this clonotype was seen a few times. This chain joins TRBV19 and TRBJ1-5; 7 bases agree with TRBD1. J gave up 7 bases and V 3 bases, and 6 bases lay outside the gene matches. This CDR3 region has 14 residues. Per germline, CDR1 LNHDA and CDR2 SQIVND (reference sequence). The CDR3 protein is CASSILPTGQPQHF. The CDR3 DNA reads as TGTGCCAGTAGTATCCTACCGACAGGGCAGCCCCAGCATTTT.

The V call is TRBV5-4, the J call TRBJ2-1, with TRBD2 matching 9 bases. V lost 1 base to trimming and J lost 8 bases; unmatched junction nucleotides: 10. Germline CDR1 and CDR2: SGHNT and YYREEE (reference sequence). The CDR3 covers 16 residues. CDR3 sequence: CASSLKVAGAEDEQFF. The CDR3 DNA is TGTGCCAGCAGCTTGAAGGTAGCGGGGGCCGAGGATGAGCAGTTCTTC.

CDR3 protein: CASRLGGGTSSYNEQFF. In DNA, the CDR3 is TGTGCCAGCAGGTTGGGCGGGGGGACAAGCTCCTACAATGAGCAGTTCTTC. The chain links TRBV28 to TRBJ2-1; 8 nucleotides agree with TRBD2. Losses at the gene ends were 6 bases for V and 0 bases for J; bases not matched to a gene: 10. Germline-derived CDR1 and CDR2 are MDHEN and SYDVKM. The CDR3 length is 17 residues.

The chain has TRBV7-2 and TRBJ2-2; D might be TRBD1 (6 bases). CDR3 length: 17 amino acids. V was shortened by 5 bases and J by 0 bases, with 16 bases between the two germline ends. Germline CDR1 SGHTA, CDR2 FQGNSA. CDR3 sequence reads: CASSPSRTAANTGELFF. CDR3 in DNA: TGTGCCAGCAGCCCTTCCAGGACAGCCGCGAACACCGGGGAGCTGTTTTTT.

CDR3 region: CASSSVAWQPQHF. CDR3 sequence (DNA): TGTGCCAGCAGCTCGGTGGCATGGCAGCCCCAGCATTTT. This chain uses TRBV7-2 with TRBJ1-5; D gene unclear. The germline V gene encodes CDR1 SGHTA and CDR2 FQGNSA. This CDR3 has 13 amino acids. Trimming removed 4 bases from V and 7 bases from J, with 11 bases in between.

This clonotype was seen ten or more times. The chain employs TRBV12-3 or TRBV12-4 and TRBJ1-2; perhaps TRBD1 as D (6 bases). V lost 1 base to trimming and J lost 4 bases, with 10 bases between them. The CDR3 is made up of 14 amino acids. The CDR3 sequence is CASSLGGRVYGYTF. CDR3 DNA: TGTGCCAGCAGTTTAGGGGGGCGAGTCTATGGCTACACCTTC.

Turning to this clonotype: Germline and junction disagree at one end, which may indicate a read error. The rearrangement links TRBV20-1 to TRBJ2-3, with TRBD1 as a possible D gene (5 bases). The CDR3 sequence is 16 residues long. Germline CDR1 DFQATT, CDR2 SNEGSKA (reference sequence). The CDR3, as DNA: TGCTGTGCTAGAGATCGGAGAAAGGGGCAAGGAGATACGCAGTATTTT. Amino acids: CCARDRRKGQGDTQYF.

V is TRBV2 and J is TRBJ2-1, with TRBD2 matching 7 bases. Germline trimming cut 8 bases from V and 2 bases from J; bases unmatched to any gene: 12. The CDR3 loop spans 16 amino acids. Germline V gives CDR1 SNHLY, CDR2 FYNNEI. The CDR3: CASQIGGTDAYNEQFF. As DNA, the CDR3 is TGTGCCAGCCAAATCGGGGGGACCGACGCCTACAATGAGCAGTTCTTC.

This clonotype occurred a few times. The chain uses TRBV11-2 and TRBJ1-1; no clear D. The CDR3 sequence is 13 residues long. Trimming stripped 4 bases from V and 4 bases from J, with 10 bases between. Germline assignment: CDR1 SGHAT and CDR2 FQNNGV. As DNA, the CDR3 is TGTGCCAGCAGCTCGGCGATGCGCACTGAAGCTTTCTTT. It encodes CASSSAMRTEAFF. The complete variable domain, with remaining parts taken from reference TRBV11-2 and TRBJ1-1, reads EAGVAQSPRYKIIEKRQSVAFWCNPISGHATLYWYQQILGQGPKLLIQFQNNGVVDDSQLPKDRFSAERLKGVDSTLKIQPAKLEDSAVYLCASSSAMRTEAFFGQGTRLTVV.

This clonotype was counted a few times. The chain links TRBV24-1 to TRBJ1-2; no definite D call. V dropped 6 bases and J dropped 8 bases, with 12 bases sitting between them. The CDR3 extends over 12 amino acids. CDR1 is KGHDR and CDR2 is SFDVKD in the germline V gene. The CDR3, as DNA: TGTGCCACCAGTTTGCACGGGATCGGCTACACCTTC. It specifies CATSLHGIGYTF.

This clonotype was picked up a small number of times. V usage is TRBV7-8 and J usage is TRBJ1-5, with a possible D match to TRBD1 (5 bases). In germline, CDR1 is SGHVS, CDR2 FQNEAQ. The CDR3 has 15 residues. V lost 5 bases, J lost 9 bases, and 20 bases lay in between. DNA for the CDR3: TGTGCCAGCAGCCCGCGCCGGGACGGTCTTTTGCCCCAGCATTTT. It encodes CASSPRRDGLLPQHF.

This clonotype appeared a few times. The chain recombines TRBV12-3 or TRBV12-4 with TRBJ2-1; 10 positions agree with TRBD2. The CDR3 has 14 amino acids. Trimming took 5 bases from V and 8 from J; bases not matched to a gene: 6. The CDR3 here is CASSPGLAADEQFF. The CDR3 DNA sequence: TGTGCCAGCAGTCCAGGACTAGCGGCTGATGAGCAGTTCTTC.

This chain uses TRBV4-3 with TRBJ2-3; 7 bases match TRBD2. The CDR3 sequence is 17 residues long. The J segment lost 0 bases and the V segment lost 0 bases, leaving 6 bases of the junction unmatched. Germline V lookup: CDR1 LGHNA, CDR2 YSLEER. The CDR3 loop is CASSQDLGGMSTDTQYF. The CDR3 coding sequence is TGCGCCAGCAGCCAAGATCTCGGGGGGATGAGCACAGATACGCAGTATTTT.